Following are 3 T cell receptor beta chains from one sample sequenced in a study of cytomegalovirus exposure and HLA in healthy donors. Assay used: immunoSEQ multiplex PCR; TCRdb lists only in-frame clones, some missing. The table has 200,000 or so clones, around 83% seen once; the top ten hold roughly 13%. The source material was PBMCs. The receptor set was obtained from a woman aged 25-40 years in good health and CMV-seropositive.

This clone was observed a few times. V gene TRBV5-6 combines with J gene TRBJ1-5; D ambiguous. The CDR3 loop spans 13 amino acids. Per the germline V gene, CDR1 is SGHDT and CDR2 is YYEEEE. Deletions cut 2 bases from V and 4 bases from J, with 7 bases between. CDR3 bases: TGTGCCAGCAGCTTCGACGGGAATCAGCCCCAGCATTTT. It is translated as CASSFDGNQPQHF. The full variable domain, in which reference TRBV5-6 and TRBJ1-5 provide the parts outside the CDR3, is DAGVTQSPTHLIKTRGQQVTLRCSPKSGHDTVSWYQQALGQGPQFIFQYYEEEERQRGNFPDRFSGHQFPNYSSELNVNALLLGDSALYLCASSFDGNQPQHFGDGTRLSIL.

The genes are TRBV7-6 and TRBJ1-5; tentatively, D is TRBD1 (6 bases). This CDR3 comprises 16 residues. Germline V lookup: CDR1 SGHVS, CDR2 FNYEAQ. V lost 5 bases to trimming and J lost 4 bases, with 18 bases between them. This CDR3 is CASSQGGQSQNQPQHF. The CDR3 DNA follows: TGTGCCAGCAGCCAAGGAGGACAGTCCCAGAATCAGCCCCAGCATTTT.

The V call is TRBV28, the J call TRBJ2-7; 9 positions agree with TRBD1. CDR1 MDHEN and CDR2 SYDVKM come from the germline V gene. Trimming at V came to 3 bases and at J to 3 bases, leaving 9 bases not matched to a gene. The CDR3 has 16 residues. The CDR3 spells CASSFGTGYRSYEQYF. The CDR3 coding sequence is TGTGCCAGCAGTTTCGGGACAGGGTATCGAAGCTACGAGCAGTACTTC. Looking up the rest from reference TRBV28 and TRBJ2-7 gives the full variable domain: DVKVTQSSRYLVKRTGEKVFLECVQDMDHENMFWYRQDPGLGLRLIYFSYDVKMKEKGDIPEGYSVSREKKERFSLILESASTNQTSMYLCASSFGTGYRSYEQYFGPGTRLTVT.